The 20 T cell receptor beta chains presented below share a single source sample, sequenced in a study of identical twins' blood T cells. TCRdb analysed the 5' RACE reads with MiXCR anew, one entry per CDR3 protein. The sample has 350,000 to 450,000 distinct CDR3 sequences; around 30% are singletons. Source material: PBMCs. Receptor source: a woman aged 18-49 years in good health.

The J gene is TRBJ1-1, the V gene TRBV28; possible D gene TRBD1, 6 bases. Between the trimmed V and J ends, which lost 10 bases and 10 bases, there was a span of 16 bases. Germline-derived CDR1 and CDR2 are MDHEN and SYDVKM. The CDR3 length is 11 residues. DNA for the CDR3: TGTGCCACCTCCGGGGGGCTCGGAGCTTTCTTT. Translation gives CATSGGLGAFF.

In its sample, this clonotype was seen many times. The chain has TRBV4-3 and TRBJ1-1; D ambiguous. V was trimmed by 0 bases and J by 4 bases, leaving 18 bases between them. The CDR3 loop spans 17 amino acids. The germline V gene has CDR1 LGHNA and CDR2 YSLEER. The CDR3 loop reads CASSQETYPAGATEAFF. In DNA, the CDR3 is TGCGCCAGCAGCCAAGAAACGTATCCCGCCGGAGCCACTGAAGCTTTCTTT.

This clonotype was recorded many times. The CDR3 coding sequence is TGCAGCGTAAAGGGTCCTAACTATGGCTACACCTTC. It translates to CSVKGPNYGYTF. The chain joins TRBV29-1 to TRBJ1-2; the D is unclear. V lost 6 bases and J 0 bases, leaving 8 bases between the germline ends. Germline V gene sequence: CDR1 SQVTM, CDR2 ANQGSEA. The CDR3 is made up of 12 amino acids.

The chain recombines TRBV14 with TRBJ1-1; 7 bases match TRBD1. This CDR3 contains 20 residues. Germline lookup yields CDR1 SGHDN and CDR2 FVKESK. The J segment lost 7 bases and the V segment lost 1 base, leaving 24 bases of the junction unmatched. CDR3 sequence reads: CASSQAEGAFFLAPSLEAFF. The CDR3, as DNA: TGTGCCAGCAGCCAAGCTGAGGGGGCGTTTTTCTTAGCCCCTTCTCTTGAAGCTTTCTTT. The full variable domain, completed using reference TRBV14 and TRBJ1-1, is EAGVTQFPSHSVIEKGQTVTLRCDPISGHDNLYWYRRVMGKEIKFLLHFVKESKQDESGMPNNRFLAERTGGTYSTLKVQPAELEDSGVYFCASSQAEGAFFLAPSLEAFFGQGTRLTVV.

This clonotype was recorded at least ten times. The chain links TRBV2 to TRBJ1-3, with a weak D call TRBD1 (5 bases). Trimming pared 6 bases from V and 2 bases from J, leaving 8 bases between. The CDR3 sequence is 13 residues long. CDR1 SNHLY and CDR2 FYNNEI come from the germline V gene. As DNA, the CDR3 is TGTGCCAGCAGCACGGGGCCTGGAAACACCATATATTTT. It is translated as CASSTGPGNTIYF.

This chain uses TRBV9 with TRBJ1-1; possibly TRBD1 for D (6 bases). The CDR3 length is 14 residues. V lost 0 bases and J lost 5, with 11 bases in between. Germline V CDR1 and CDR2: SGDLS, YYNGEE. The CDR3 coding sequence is TGTGCCAGCAGCGTAGGGGCAGGGGAAACTGAAGCTTTCTTT. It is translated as CASSVGAGETEAFF.

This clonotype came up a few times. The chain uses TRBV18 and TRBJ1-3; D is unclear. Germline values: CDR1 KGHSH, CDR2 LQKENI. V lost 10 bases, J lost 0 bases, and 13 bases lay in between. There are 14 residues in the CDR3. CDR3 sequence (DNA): TGTGCCACCACGGTCCTTGACTCTGGAAACACCATATATTTT. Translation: CATTVLDSGNTIYF.

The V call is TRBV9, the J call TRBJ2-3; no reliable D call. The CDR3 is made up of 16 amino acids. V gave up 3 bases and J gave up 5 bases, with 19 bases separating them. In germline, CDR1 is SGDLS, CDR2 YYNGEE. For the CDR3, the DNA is TGTGCCAGCAGCGCTGAGCCTGGGCCTACCATAGATACGCAGTATTTT. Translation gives CASSAEPGPTIDTQYF.

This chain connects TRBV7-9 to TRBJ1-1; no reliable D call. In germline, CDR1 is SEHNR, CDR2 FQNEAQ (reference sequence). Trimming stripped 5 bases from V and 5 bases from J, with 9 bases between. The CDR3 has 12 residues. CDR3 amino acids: CASSVLGTEAFF. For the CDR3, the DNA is TGTGCCAGCAGCGTTCTAGGGACTGAAGCTTTCTTT.

The CDR3 sequence: CSASRRDRGSYNEQFF. CDR3 sequence (DNA): TGCAGTGCTAGTAGGCGAGATCGGGGCTCCTACAATGAGCAGTTCTTC. The gene calls are TRBV20-1 and TRBJ2-1, with D possibly being TRBD2 (5 bases). The CDR3 runs 16 residues. In germline, CDR1 is DFQATT, CDR2 SNEGSKA (reference sequence). V shed 3 bases and J shed 0 bases, with 15 bases lying between them.

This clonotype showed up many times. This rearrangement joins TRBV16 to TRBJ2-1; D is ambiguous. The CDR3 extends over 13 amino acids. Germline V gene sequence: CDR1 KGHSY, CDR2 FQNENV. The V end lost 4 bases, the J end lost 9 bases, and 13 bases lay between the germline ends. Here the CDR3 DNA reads TGTGCCAGCAGCCTAGGGCCTACGGGTGAGCAGTTCTTC. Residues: CASSLGPTGEQFF.

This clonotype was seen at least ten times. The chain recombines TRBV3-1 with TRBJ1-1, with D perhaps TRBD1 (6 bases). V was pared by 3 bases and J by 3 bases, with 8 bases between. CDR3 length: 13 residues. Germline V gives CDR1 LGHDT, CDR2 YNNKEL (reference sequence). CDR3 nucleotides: TGTGCCAGCAGCCACCAGGGGCACACTGAAGCTTTCTTT. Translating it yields CASSHQGHTEAFF.

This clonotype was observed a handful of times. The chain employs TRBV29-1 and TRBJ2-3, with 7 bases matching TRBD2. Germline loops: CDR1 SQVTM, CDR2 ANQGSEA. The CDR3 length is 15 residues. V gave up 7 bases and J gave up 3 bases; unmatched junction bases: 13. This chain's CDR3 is CSGHTSGTTTDTQYF. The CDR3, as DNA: TGCAGCGGGCACACTTCCGGGACTACGACAGATACGCAGTATTTT.

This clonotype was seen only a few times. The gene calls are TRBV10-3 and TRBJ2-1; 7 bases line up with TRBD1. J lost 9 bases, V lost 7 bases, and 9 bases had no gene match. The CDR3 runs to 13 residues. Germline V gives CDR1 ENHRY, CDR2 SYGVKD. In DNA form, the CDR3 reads TGTGCCATCACTAGGGATAGGACAGGTGAGCAGTTCTTC. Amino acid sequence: CAITRDRTGEQFF.

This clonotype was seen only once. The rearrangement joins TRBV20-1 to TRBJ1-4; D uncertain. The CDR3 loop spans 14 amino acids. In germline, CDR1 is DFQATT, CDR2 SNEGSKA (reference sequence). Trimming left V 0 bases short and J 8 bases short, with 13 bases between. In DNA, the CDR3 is TGCAGTGCTAGAGAGGGGAGGGTTGGCGAAAAACTGTTTTTT. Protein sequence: CSAREGRVGEKLFF.

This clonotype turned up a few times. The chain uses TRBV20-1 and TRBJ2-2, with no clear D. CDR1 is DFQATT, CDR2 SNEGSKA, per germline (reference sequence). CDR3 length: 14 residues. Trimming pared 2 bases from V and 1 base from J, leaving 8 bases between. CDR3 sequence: CSARHFLNTGELFF. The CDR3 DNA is TGCAGTGCTAGACACTTCCTGAACACCGGGGAGCTGTTTTTT.

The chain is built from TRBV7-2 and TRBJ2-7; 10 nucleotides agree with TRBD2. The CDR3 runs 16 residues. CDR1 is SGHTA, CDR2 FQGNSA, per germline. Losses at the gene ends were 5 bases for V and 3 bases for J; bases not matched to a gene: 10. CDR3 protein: CASSHARTSGNYEQYF. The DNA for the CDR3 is TGTGCCAGCAGCCACGCCAGGACTAGCGGAAACTACGAGCAGTACTTC.

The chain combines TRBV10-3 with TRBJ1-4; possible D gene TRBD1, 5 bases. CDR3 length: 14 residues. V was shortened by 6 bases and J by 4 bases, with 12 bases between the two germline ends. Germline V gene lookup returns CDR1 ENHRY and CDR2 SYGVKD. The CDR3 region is CAISQGGDNEKLFF. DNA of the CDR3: TGTGCCATCAGCCAGGGCGGGGATAATGAAAAACTGTTTTTT.

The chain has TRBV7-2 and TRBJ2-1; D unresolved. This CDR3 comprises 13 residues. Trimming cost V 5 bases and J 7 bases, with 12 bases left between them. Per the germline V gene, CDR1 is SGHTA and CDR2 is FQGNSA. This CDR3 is CASSAAGVNEQFF. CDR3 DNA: TGTGCCAGCAGCGCAGCCGGTGTGAATGAGCAGTTCTTC.

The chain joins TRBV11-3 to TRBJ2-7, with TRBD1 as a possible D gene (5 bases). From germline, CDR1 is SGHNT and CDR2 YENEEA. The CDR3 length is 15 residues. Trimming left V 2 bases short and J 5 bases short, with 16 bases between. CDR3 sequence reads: CASSLRPAGINEQYF. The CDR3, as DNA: TGTGCCAGCAGCTTAAGACCGGCAGGGATCAACGAGCAGTACTTC.